This T cell receptor (beta chain) was found in a study of T-cell reconstitution after alpha-beta-depleted transplantation in children. Notes on the study in general: Reported findings indicate that, about two months after transplant, alpha-beta T cells came from several hundred expanded clones, which were derived from non-depleted graft cells. T-cell counts and diversity at one year following transplant were attributed mainly to newly produced T cells. High day-60 TCRbeta diversity in some patients came from surviving recipient T cells and thymic progenitors.

Library preparation (for TCRbeta) was performed with unique molecular identifiers. MiXCR, run by TCRdb on the PCR reads, gives a single entry per CDR3 protein. Of 900,000 or so distinct CDR3 sequences in the sample, around 15% are singletons; the top ten hold approximately 5%. About this clonotype: The antigen is unknown.

The germline V gene has CDR1 SEHNR and CDR2 FQNEAQ (reference sequence). The CDR3 is 17 residues long. Trimming at V came to 5 bases and at J to 1 base, leaving 7 bases not matched to a gene. This TCR derives from a male patient between 10 and 17 years old who had a stem cell transplant for acute lymphoblastic leukemia, so the T cells may come from the graft donor. The sequenced sample was PBMCs, mostly from graft donor cells, obtained 360 days after TCRalphabeta/CD19-depleted stem cell transplant. The chain employs TRBV7-9 and TRBJ2-5; 13 bases match TRBD2. The CDR3 protein is CASSQGLAGPIQETQYF. DNA for the CDR3: TGTGCCAGCAGCCAGGGACTAGCGGGACCTATCCAAGAGACCCAGTACTTC.